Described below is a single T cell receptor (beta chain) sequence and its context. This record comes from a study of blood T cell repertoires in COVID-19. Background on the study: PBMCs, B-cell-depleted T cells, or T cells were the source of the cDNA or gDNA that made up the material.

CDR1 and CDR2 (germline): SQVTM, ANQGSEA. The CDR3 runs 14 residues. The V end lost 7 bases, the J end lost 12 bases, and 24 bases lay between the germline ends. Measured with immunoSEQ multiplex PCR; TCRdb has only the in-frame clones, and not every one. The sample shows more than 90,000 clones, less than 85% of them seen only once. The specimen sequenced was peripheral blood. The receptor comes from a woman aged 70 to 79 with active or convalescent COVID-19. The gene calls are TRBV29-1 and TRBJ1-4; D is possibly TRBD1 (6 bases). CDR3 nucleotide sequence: TGCAGCGCTCGACCCCCAGGGGATCCTGGGGAACTGTTTTTT. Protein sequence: CSARPPGDPGELFF. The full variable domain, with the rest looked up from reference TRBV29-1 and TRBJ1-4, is SAVISQKPSRDICQRGTSLTIQCQVDSQVTMMFWYRQQPGQSLTLIATANQGSEATYESGFVIDKFPISRPNLTFSTLTVSNMSPEDSSIYLCSARPPGDPGELFFGSGTQLSVL.